This T cell receptor (beta chain) was found in a study of T cell changes during pregnancy in multiple sclerosis. TCRdb keeps only in-frame clones here, not all; method: immunoSEQ multiplex PCR. The table includes more than 35,000 clones, 88% detected once. The clonotype originates from a female donor in good health, enrolled as a control in a pregnancy study. The specimen was CD8+ T cells from peripheral blood mononuclear cells, collected after pregnancy.

The CDR3 sequence is CASSPGTGGIYEQYF. Here the CDR3 DNA reads TGTGCCAGCAGCCCTGGGACAGGGGGCATTTACGAGCAGTACTTC. The chain carries TRBV11-2 and TRBJ2-7; TRBD1 agrees at 12 bases. V lost 5 bases, J lost 4 bases, and 6 bases stayed unmatched. Germline-derived CDR1 and CDR2 are SGHAT and FQNNGV. This CDR3 is built from 15 residues.